Detailed here is one T cell receptor beta chain. As yet, its antigen is unknown. J lost 2 bases, V lost 8 bases, and 6 bases had no gene match. CDR3 length: 15 residues. CDR1 and CDR2 (germline): MNHNS, SASEGT. This specimen comes from a study of CD8+ T cells in alopecia areata. Turning to the study itself: It was 6 to 18 months of tofacitinib, and then there were 6 months off drug.

Following RNA extraction, reverse transcription yielded cDNA that acted as the sequencing template. Here immunoSEQ multiplex PCR was the method, and the copy in TCRdb shows in-frame clones only, minus some. The table has over 200,000 clones, around three fifths seen once. Notes on the study in general: Researchers reported that TCR sharing among patients proved less clear than in mice, possibly HLA-linked.

This specimen was CD4+ T cells sorted from blood, taken at week 0. The V and J genes are TRBV6-1 and TRBJ1-6; 7 nucleotides align to TRBD1. The receptor's source is a human donor with alopecia areata. CDR3 DNA: TGTGCCAGCCAAGCTACAGGGGCCTATAATTCACCCCTCCACTTT. It yields the protein CASQATGAYNSPLHF.